The T cell receptor (beta chain) described here comes from a study of blood T cell repertoires in COVID-19. Germline V gene sequence: CDR1 SGHVS, CDR2 FQNEAQ. V lost 6 bases and J lost 0; bases outside the gene matches: 4. There are 16 residues in the CDR3. This clone has more than one count but fewer than ten. Original handling: By means of reference gene primer amplification, nucleated cell counts were estimated. Libraries were prepared by immunoSEQ multiplex PCR; TCRdb keeps only in-frame clonotypes and omits some of them. V and J calls and clone size follow that table, whereas D and trimming were derived from the DNA. The sample has roughly 170,000 clones, around 74% seen once.

Sequencing input: peripheral blood. The sequence was collected from a woman over 75 with acute or convalescent COVID-19. The chain uses TRBV7-8 and TRBJ1-6, with 8 bases aligning to TRBD1. The CDR3, as DNA: TGTGCCAGCAGACGAGGACAGGGCTCCTATAATTCACCCCTCCACTTT. Its translation is CASRRGQGSYNSPLHF.